What follows describes a single T cell receptor (beta chain). Its specificity is not known. These data belong to a study of cytomegalovirus exposure and HLA in healthy donors. Study in general: In an earlier analysis, 90 million to 130 million unique TCR beta sequences were found from about 179 million T cells.

The PCR ran on 60 Vbeta and 13 Jbeta primers. The method was immunoSEQ multiplex PCR; TCRdb's version includes in-frame clones alone and lacks a portion of them. The sample contains about 150,000 clones, 82% of which appear only once. General study findings and limits: An analysis done earlier found most TCR beta V segments productive about 87% or about 30% of the time. Some highly shared sequence variants likely arose as a pipeline artifact.

The donors (healthy individuals) were bone marrow donors. This CDR3 comprises 15 residues. J lost 9 bases, V lost 1 base, and 5 bases had no gene match. Per germline, CDR1 SGHVS and CDR2 FNYEAQ. The sample consisted of PBMCs. V is TRBV7-6 and J is TRBJ1-6; 8 bases are shared with TRBD1. The TCR comes from a woman aged 50 to 60 in good health and CMV-seropositive. The CDR3: CASSLGGTGGSPLHF. The CDR3 DNA reads as TGTGCCAGCAGCTTAGGTGGGACAGGCGGTTCACCCCTCCACTTT.